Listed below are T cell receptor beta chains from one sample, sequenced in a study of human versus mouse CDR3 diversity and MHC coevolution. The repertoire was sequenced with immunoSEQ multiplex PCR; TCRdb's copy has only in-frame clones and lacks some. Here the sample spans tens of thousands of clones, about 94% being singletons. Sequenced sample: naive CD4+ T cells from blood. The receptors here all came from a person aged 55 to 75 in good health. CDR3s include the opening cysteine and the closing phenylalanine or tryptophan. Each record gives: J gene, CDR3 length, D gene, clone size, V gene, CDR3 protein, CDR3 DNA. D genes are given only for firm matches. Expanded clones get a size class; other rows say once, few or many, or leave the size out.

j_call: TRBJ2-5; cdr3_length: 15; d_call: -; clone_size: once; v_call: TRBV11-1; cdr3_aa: CASSLAGGPQETQYF; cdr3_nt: TGTGCCAGCAGCTTAGCGGGAGGACCTCAAGAGACCCAGTACTTC
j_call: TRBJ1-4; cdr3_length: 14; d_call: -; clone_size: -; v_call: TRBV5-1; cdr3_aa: CASSLRTAGEKLFF; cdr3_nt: TGCGCCAGCAGCTTGCGGACAGCTGGGGAAAAACTGTTTTTT
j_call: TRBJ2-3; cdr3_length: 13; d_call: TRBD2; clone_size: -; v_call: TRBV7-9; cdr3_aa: CASSVAGTDTQYF; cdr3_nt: TGTGCCAGCAGTGTAGCGGGAACAGATACGCAGTATTTT
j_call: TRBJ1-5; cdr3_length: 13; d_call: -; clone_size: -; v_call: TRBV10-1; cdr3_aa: CASSAGLDQPQHF; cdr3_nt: TGCGCCAGCAGTGCGGGTCTAGATCAGCCCCAGCATTTT
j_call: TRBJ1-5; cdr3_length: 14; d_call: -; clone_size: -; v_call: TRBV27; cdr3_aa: CASSFKGGGQPQHF; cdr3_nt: TGTGCCAGCAGTTTTAAGGGAGGAGGGCAGCCCCAGCATTTT
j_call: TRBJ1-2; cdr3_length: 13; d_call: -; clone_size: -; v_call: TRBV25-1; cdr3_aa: CASSDWARYGYTF; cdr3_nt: TGTGCCAGCAGTGATTGGGCCCGCTATGGCTACACCTTC
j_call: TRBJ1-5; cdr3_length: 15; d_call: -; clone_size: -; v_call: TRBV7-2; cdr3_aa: CASSRVTGGNQPQHF; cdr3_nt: TGTGCCAGCAGTCGAGTTACGGGGGGCAATCAGCCCCAGCATTTT
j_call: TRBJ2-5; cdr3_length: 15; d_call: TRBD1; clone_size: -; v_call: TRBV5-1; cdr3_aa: CASSPGQGGRETQYF; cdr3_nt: TGCGCCAGCAGCCCCGGACAGGGGGGGAGGGAGACCCAGTACTTC
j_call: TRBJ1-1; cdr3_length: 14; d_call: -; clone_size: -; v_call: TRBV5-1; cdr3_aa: CASSLHGQFTEAFF; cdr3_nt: TGCGCCAGCAGCTTGCATGGACAGTTCACTGAAGCTTTCTTT
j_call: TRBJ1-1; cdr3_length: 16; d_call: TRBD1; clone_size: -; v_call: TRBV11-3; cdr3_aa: CASNLGRGQGDTEAFF; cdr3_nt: TGTGCCAGCAACCTCGGGCGGGGACAGGGGGACACTGAAGCTTTCTTT
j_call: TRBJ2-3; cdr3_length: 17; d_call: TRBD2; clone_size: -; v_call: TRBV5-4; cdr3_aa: CASSLAGTSGTFLTQYF; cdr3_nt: TGTGCCAGCAGCTTGGCCGGGACTAGCGGCACCTTTTTGACGCAGTATTTT
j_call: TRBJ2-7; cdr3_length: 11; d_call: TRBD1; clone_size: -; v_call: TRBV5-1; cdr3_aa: CASNRGYEQYF; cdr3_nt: TGCGCCAGCAACAGGGGTTACGAGCAGTACTTC
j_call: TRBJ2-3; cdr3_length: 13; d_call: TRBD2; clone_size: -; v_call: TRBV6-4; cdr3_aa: CASRSGTSDTQYF; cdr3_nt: TGTGCCAGCAGAAGCGGGACCTCAGATACGCAGTATTTT
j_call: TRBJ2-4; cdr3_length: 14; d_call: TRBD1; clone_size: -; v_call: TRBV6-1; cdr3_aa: CASSGRTGGNIQYF; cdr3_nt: TGTGCCAGCAGTGGGCGGACAGGGGGCAACATTCAGTACTTC
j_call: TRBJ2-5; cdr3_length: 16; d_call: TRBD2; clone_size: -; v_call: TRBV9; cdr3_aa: CASSVGPGGPTGEQYF; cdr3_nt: TGTGCCAGCAGCGTAGGCCCGGGAGGGCCGACGGGGGAGCAGTACTTC
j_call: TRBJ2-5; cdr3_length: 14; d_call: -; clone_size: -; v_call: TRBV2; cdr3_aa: CASGTTGWGETQYF; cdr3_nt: TGTGCCAGCGGGACAACAGGGTGGGGCGAGACCCAGTACTTC
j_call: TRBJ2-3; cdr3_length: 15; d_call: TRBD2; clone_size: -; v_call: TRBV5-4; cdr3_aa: CASSLRTSAADTQYF; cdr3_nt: TGTGCCAGCAGCCTCCGGACTAGCGCGGCAGATACGCAGTATTTT
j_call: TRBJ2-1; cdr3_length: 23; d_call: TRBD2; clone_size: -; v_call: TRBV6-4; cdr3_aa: CASSDVLGVQEREGLRRLNEQFF; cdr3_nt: TGTGCCAGCAGTGACGTGTTGGGGGTCCAGGAGCGGGAGGGCCTTAGGCGTCTCAATGAGCAGTTCTTC
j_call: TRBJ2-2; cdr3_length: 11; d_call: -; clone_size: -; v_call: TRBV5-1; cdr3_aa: CASSEDGELFF; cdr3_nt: TGCGCCAGCAGCGAGGACGGGGAGCTGTTTTTT
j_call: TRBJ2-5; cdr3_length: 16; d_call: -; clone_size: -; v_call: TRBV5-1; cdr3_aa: CASSLAVGTFKETQYF; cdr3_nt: TGCGCCAGCAGCTTGGCCGTTGGGACTTTCAAAGAGACCCAGTACTTC